Shown below are 2 T cell receptor beta chains from a single sample sequenced in a study of Graves' ophthalmopathy and Graves' hyperthyroidism. RNA served as the template for amplifying TCR beta CDR3 regions. HTBI primers were used in a first-round RT-PCR, which preceded a second-round multiplex PCR. MiXCR was run by TCRdb on the multiplex PCR reads, yielding one entry per CDR3 protein. This sample has a few hundred thousand distinct CDR3 sequences, with about 40% found just once. Specimen: peripheral blood or thyroid tissue (not recorded which). The origin of the receptors is an adult man with Graves' hyperthyroidism.

The sample holds many counts of this clonotype. In nucleotides, the CDR3 is TGTGCCAGCAGCTTCGTAACCTCTAGCGGGAGGGCCGACGAGCAGTACTTC. This encodes CASSFVTSSGRADEQYF. The V and J genes are TRBV7-8 and TRBJ2-7; 12 bases are a match to TRBD2. The germline V gene has CDR1 SGHVS and CDR2 FQNEAQ. The CDR3 spans 17 residues. Unmatched junction bases numbered 11, after V lost 3 bases and J lost 5 bases.

This clonotype occurred many times. The chain is built from TRBV5-6 and TRBJ1-2, with D possibly matching TRBD1 (6 bases). The CDR3 spans 12 residues. Germline assignment: CDR1 SGHDT and CDR2 YYEEEE. V dropped 0 bases and J dropped 11 bases, with 11 bases sitting between them. The CDR3 is CASSLGDMFYTF. The CDR3 nucleotides are TGTGCCAGCAGCTTGGGGGACATGTTTTACACCTTC.